One and the same sample provided the 11 T cell receptor beta chains below, sequenced in a study of blood T cell repertoires in COVID-19. Generated by immunoSEQ multiplex PCR, the TCRdb table keeps only in-frame clones and is missing some. The table has fewer than 130,000 clones, approximately 79% seen once; the top ten hold around 15%. The sample consisted of peripheral blood. These receptors were collected from a woman older than 75 with active or convalescent COVID-19.

The chain links TRBV18 to TRBJ2-3, with D uncertain. This CDR3 comprises 13 residues. With 2 bases removed from V and 4 bases from J, the gap between germline ends came to 7 bases. Germline V gives CDR1 KGHSH, CDR2 LQKENI. The CDR3 region has the DNA TGTGCCAGCTCACCAGTCAGCGCAGATACGCAGTATTTT. Protein product: CASSPVSADTQYF.

The chain is built from TRBV19 and TRBJ2-3, with D possibly TRBD1 on 5 matching bases. The germline CDR1 and CDR2 sequences are LNHDA and SQIVND (reference sequence). The V gene lost 2 bases and the J gene lost 5 bases, with 14 bases spanning the gap. The CDR3 has 15 residues. The CDR3 DNA reads as TGTGCCAGTAGTATATTGCAGGCAAGGGGAGATACGCAGTATTTT. This encodes CASSILQARGDTQYF.

V usage is TRBV7-9 and J usage is TRBJ2-7; D not resolved. The V gene's germline CDR1 is SEHNR and CDR2 FQNEAQ (reference sequence). This CDR3 is 13 amino acids long. Trimming removed 0 bases from V and 5 bases from J, with 8 bases in between. The CDR3 region has the DNA TGTGCCAGCAGCTTAGCCGCGTCCCACGAGCAGTACTTC. This gives the protein CASSLAASHEQYF. The full variable domain, its missing parts supplied by reference TRBV7-9 and TRBJ2-7, is DTGVSQNPRHKITKRGQNVTFRCDPISEHNRLYWYRQTLGQGPEFLTYFQNEAQLEKSRLLSDRFSAERPKGSFSTLEIQRTEQGDSAMYLCASSLAASHEQYFGPGTRLTVT.

The CDR3 is CASSKGGTNINYGYTF. The CDR3 DNA is TGTGCCAGCAGCAAAGGGGGGACAAATATTAACTATGGCTACACCTTC. This rearrangement joins TRBV21-1 to TRBJ1-2; TRBD1, the table's D call, was not compared with the DNA. TRBV21-1 is shown as a pseudogene. The CDR3 loop spans 16 amino acids.

The V and J genes are TRBV6-4 and TRBJ2-7; 7 nucleotides agree with TRBD2. J gave up 2 bases and V 0 bases, and 7 bases lay outside the gene matches. The CDR3 contains 16 residues. The germline gives CDR1 MRHNA, CDR2 SNTAGT. The CDR3: CASSDSKRELPYEQYF. In DNA form, the CDR3 reads TGTGCCAGCAGTGACTCGAAGCGGGAATTACCCTACGAGCAGTACTTC.

The V and J genes are TRBV5-1 and TRBJ1-1; TRBD1 might be the D (6 bases). The CDR3 has 15 residues. Deletions cut 2 bases from V and 2 bases from J, with 13 bases between. Germline V gene data show CDR1 as SGHRS and CDR2 as YFSETQ. Here the CDR3 reads CASSFRGSSNTEAFF. The CDR3 nucleotides are TGCGCCAGCAGCTTTAGGGGGTCTAGTAACACTGAAGCTTTCTTT.

The chain links TRBV14 to TRBJ1-1; D not resolved. The CDR3 sequence is 13 residues long. V lost 2 bases to trimming and J lost 6 bases, with 10 bases between them. From germline, CDR1 is SGHDN and CDR2 FVKESK. The CDR3 sequence: CASSQQRGAEAFF. The CDR3 DNA is TGTGCCAGCAGCCAACAAAGAGGCGCTGAAGCTTTCTTT.

The rearrangement joins TRBV7-2 to TRBJ2-2; D is possibly TRBD1 (6 bases). The CDR3 runs to 15 residues. Germline-derived CDR1 and CDR2 are SGHTA and FQGNSA. V was cut by 5 bases and J by 1 base, with 11 bases left in between. This CDR3 reads CASSLWTVNTGELFF. The CDR3 DNA is TGTGCCAGCAGCCTATGGACAGTGAACACCGGGGAGCTGTTTTTT.

V gene TRBV7-6 combines with J gene TRBJ2-1; 7 nucleotides agree with TRBD2. The trim removed 1 base at V and 3 bases at J, leaving 3 bases unmatched. This CDR3 has 15 amino acids. The germline CDR1 and CDR2 sequences are SGHVS and FNYEAQ. CDR3: CASSLGAGDYNEQFF. The CDR3 DNA reads as TGTGCCAGCAGCTTAGGCGCGGGAGACTACAATGAGCAGTTCTTC.

The rearrangement links TRBV7-9 to TRBJ1-1, with TRBD1 identical over 12 bases. Germline trimming cut 5 bases from V and 3 bases from J; bases unmatched to any gene: 7. Germline V lookup: CDR1 SEHNR, CDR2 FQNEAQ (reference sequence). The CDR3 is 16 amino acids. CDR3 residues: CASSTGTGGGHTEAFF. CDR3 bases: TGTGCCAGCAGCACCGGGACAGGGGGCGGGCACACTGAAGCTTTCTTT.

The chain uses TRBV2 and TRBJ2-7; 7 bases are a match to TRBD2. V trimming: 0 bases; J trimming: 12 bases; junction bases outside the gene matches: 5. CDR1 SNHLY and CDR2 FYNNEI come from the germline V gene. This CDR3 has 12 residues. The CDR3 nucleotides are TGTGCCAGCAGTGAAGCTTGGGAGGGGCCGTACTTC. Residues: CASSEAWEGPYF.